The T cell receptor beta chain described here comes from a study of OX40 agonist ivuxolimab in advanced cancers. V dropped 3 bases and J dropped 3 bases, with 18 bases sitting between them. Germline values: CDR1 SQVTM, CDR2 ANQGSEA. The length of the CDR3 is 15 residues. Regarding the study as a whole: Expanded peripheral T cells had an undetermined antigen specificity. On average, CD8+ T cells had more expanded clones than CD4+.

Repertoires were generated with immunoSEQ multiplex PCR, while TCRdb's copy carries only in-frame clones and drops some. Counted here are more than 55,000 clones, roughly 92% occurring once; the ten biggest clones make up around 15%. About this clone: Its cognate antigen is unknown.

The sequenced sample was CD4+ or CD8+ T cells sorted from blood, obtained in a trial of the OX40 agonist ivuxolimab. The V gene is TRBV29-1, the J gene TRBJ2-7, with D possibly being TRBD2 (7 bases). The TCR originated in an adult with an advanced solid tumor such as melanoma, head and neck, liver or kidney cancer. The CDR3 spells CSVEGGPGAFYEQYF. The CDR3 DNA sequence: TGCAGCGTTGAGGGGGGGCCAGGGGCTTTCTACGAGCAGTACTTC.